This T cell receptor (beta chain) originates from a study of T cells after yellow fever vaccination. TCRdb recomputed calls from the 5' RACE reads with MiXCR, one row per CDR3 protein. Of around 500,000 distinct CDR3 sequences listed, 20% to 25% are singletons. The CDR3 is 16 residues long. Losses at the gene ends were 5 bases for V and 1 base for J; bases not matched to a gene: 7. The V gene's germline CDR1 is ENHRY and CDR2 SYGVKD. The chain uses TRBV10-3 and TRBJ2-5, with 10 bases matching TRBD2. This clonotype originated in a man younger than 30 who received the YFV17D yellow fever vaccine. The input for sequencing was PBMCs, taken roughly 20 days after the first yellow fever vaccination. CDR3 in amino acids: CAISRIAGGLQETQYF. CDR3 in DNA: TGTGCCATCAGTCGGATAGCGGGGGGCCTCCAAGAGACCCAGTACTTC.